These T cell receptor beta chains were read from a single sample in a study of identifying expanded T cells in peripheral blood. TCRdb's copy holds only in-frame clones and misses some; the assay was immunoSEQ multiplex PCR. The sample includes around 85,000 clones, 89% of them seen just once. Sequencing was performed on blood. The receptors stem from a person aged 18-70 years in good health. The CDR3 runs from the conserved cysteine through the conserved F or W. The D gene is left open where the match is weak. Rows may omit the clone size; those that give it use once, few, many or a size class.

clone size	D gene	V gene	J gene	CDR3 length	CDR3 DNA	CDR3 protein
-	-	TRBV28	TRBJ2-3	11	TGTGCCAGCAGTTGGGGGGATACGCAGTATTTT	CASSWGDTQYF
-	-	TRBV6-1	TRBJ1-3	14	TGTGCCAGCATAATAGGGGGGTACGGAAACACCATATATTTT	CASIIGGYGNTIYF
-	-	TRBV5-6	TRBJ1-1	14	TGTGCCAGCAGCTTCCAGAAACTGAACACTGAAGCTTTCTTT	CASSFQKLNTEAFF
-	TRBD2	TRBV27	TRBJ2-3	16	TGTGCCAGCAGACGGTCCCTAGCGGGGGCGGGAGATACGCAGTATTTT	CASRRSLAGAGDTQYF
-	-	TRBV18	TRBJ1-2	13	TGTGCCAGCTCCCTCGAGAGCGACTATGGCTACACCTTC	CASSLESDYGYTF
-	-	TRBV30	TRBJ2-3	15	TGTGCCTGGAGTTCGCCGGGCCCAAGCACAGATACGCAGTATTTT	CAWSSPGPSTDTQYF
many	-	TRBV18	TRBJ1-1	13	TGTGCCAGCTCACCACAGGGACACACTGAAGCTTTCTTT	CASSPQGHTEAFF
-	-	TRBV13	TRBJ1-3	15	TGTGCCAGCAGCTCTACTCCTGACTCTGGAAACACCATATATTTT	CASSSTPDSGNTIYF
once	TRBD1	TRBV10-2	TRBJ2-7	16	TGCGCCAGCAGTGACGGGGTGGACAGGGGTGGCTACGAGCAGTACTTC	CASSDGVDRGGYEQYF
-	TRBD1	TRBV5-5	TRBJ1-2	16	TGTGCCAGCAGCTTAACCGGACAGGAAACATTTGGGGGCTACACCTTC	CASSLTGQETFGGYTF
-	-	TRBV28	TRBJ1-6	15	TGTGCCAGCAGTTTCGGGGCGGGTTTTCGGTCACCCCTCCACTTT	CASSFGAGFRSPLHF
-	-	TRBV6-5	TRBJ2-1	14	TGTGCCAGCACCCTTTCCCGTACGAACAATGAGCAGTTCTTC	CASTLSRTNNEQFF
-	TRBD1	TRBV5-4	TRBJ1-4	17	TGTGCCAGCAGCCCCAAGGATGGGGGACAGCTGAATGAAAAACTGTTTTTT	CASSPKDGGQLNEKLFF
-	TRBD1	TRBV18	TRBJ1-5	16	TGTGCCAGCTCACCCTATCGACAGGGAGAGGGTCAGCCCCAGCATTTT	CASSPYRQGEGQPQHF
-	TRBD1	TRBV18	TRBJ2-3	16	TGTGCCAGCTCACAAAACCCCGGGACAGGGTTGGATACGCAGTATTTT	CASSQNPGTGLDTQYF
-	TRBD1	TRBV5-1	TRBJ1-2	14	TGCGCCAGCAGCTCCCTGACAGGGGAAGATGGCTACACCTTC	CASSSLTGEDGYTF
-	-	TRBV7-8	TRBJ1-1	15	TGTGCCAGCAGCCGTACAGGCGTAACGAACACTGAAGCTTTCTTT	CASSRTGVTNTEAFF
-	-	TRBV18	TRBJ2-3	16	TGTGCCAGCTCACCGTCGGGGTCGCGGCCTGCAGATACGCAGTATTTT	CASSPSGSRPADTQYF
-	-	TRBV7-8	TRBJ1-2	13	TGTGCCAGCAGTTTCGGGACACTATATGGCTACACCTTC	CASSFGTLYGYTF
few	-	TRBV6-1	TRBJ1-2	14	TGTGCCAGCAGTGAAGAGGGCAGGGTCTATGGCTACACCTTC	CASSEEGRVYGYTF
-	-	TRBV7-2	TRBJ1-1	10	TGTGCCAGCAGCTTCGAGGAAGCTTTCTTT	CASSFEEAFF
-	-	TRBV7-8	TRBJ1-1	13	TGTGCCAGCAGCCCCCCATCGGTTACTGAAGCTTTCTTT	CASSPPSVTEAFF
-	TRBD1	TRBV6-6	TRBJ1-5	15	TGTGCCAGCAGACCGCCGACAGGGAACGATCAGCCCCAGCATTTT	CASRPPTGNDQPQHF
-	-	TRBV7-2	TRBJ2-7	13	TGTGCCAGCAGCTTCGGAGGGCAGGAGTGGGTAAACTTC	CASSFGGQEWVNF
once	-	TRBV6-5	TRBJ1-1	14	TGTGCCAGCAGTAACGGACAGATGAACACTGAAGCTTTCTTT	CASSNGQMNTEAFF
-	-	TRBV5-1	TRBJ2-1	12	TGCGCCAGCAGCTTCTACGGGAGTAAGCAGTTCTTC	CASSFYGSKQFF
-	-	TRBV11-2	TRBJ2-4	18	TGTGCCAGCAGCTTAAACTTCGGGCAGAGGCTAGCCAAAAACATTCAGTACTTC	CASSLNFGQRLAKNIQYF
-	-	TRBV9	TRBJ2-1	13	TGTGCCAGCAGCGTAGACCATTACAATGAGCAGTTCTTC	CASSVDHYNEQFF
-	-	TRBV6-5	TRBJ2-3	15	TGTGCCAGCAGGGGCCCGACGGCCTCCACAGATACGCAGTATTTT	CASRGPTASTDTQYF
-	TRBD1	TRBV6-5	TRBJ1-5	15	TGTGCCAGCACTCGGGACAGTTGGAGCAATCAGCCCCAGCATTTT	CASTRDSWSNQPQHF
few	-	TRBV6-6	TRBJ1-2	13	TGTGCCAGCAGGAGCGGAACTAACTATGGCTACACCTTC	CASRSGTNYGYTF
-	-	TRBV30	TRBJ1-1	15	TGTGCCTGGAGTCCCCAAAAGATGGTGAACACTGAAGCTTTCTTT	CAWSPQKMVNTEAFF
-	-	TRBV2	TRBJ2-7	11	TGTGCCAGCAGCCAATACTATGAGCAGTACTTC	CASSQYYEQYF
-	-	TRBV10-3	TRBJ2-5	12	TGTGCCATCGCGGGAAGGGAAGAGACCCAGTACTTC	CAIAGREETQYF
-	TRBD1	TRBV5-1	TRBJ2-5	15	TGCGCCAGCAGTTATGGGACAGGGGATGGGGAGACCCAGTACTTC	CASSYGTGDGETQYF
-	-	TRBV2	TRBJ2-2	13	TGTGCCAGCAGTGGCAGGATCCCCGGGGAGCTGTTTTTT	CASSGRIPGELFF
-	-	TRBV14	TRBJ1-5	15	TGTGCCAGCAGCTCACATGACGGGGGGAATCAGCCCCAGCATTTT	CASSSHDGGNQPQHF
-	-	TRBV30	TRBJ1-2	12	TGTGCCTGGAGCAGCTCATATGGGGGCTACACCTTC	CAWSSSYGGYTF
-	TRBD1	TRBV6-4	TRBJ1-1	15	TGTGCCAGCGTAACTTCAGGGGGAAGAAACACTGAAGCTTTCTTT	CASVTSGGRNTEAFF
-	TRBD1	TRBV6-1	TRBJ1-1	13	TGTGCCAGCAGGTACGGACAGGGCTTTGAAGCTTTCTTT	CASRYGQGFEAFF
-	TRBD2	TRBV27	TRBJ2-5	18	TGTGCCAGCAGTTCATTTAAGGGACTAGCGGGAGTAACAGAGACCCAGTACTTC	CASSSFKGLAGVTETQYF
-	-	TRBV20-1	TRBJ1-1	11	TGCAGTCCTGTGGGGAACACTGAAGCTTTCTTT	CSPVGNTEAFF
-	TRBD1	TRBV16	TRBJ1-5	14	TGTGCCAGCAGCGGGGACAGGGGAAATCAGCCCCAGCATTTT	CASSGDRGNQPQHF
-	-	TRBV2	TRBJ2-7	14	TGTGCCAGCAGTGAAGCCCAACAGGACTACGAGCAGTACTTC	CASSEAQQDYEQYF
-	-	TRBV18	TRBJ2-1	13	TGTGCCAGCTCAGGGCAGGCCAACAATGAGCAGTTCTTC	CASSGQANNEQFF
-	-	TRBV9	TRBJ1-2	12	TGTGCCAGCAGCGGATTCTACTATGGCTACACCTTC	CASSGFYYGYTF
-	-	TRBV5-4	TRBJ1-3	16	TGTGCCAGCAGCTTTAACGGGGGAAGCTCTGGAAACACCATATATTTT	CASSFNGGSSGNTIYF
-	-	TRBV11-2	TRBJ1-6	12	TGTGCCAGCAGCTTAGGCCGTTCACCCCTCCACTTT	CASSLGRSPLHF
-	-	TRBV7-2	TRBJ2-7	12	TGTGCCAGCAGCTTGGGAACCTACGAGCAGTACTTC	CASSLGTYEQYF
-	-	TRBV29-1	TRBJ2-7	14	TGCAGCGTTCGTTCTCGGACAGCCCCCTACGAGCAGTACTTC	CSVRSRTAPYEQYF
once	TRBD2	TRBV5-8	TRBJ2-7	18	TGTGCCAGCAGCTTGTTTGGACTAGCGGGAGGGGTCTCCTACGAGCAGTACTTC	CASSLFGLAGGVSYEQYF
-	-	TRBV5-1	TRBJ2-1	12	TGCGCCAGCAGCTCCGGCGGGACGGGCCAGTTCTTC	CASSSGGTGQFF
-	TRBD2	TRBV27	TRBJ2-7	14	TGTGCCAGCAGTTTACTAGCGGGAACCTACGAGCAGTACTTC	CASSLLAGTYEQYF
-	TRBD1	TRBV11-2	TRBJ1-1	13	TGTGCCAGCAGCCTTGGACAGGGGACTGAAGCTTTCTTT	CASSLGQGTEAFF
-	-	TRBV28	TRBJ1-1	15	TGTGCCAGCAGTTTTAACGGGGGAAAGAACACTGAAGCTTTCTTT	CASSFNGGKNTEAFF
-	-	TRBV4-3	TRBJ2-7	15	TGCGCCAGCAGCCAAGAGGGACTCGCCCGATACGAGCAGTACTTC	CASSQEGLARYEQYF
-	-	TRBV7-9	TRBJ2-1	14	TGTGCCAGCAGCTTACAGTCCGGGAGACGGGAGCAGTTCTTC	CASSLQSGRREQFF